This TCR beta chain emerged from a study of blood T cell repertoires in COVID-19. Across the study: The United States, Italy and Spain provided the acute and convalescent COVID-19 samples. PBMCs, B-cell-depleted T cells, or T cells were the source of the cDNA or gDNA that made up the material.

While infection was still active, Seattle patients were enrolled and then followed longitudinally. Germline V gives CDR1 SGHAT, CDR2 FQNNGV. The CDR3 consists of 15 residues. Trimming shortened V by 5 bases and J by 4 bases, and 17 bases separated the two germline ends. How the authors handled the data: Cell counts per sample came from amplifying reference gene primers. Generated by immunoSEQ multiplex PCR, the TCRdb table keeps only in-frame clones and is missing some. The V and J calls and clone size come from that table; D and trimming were worked out from the DNA. The repertoire holds around 150,000 clones, with about 80% as singletons.

The chain couples TRBV11-2 to TRBJ1-1; D may be TRBD1 (6 bases). Sequences were obtained from peripheral blood. The TCR was taken from a woman between 40 and 50 years old with COVID-19, enrolled during active disease. Written as DNA, the CDR3 is TGTGCCAGCAGCGCAGGGGCGAGGAAGGGCACTGAAGCTTTCTTT. This translates into CASSAGARKGTEAFF.